The rows below give T cell receptor beta chains drawn from one sample of a study of CD8 T cells in ankylosing spondylitis. TCRdb used MiXCR to reprocess the 5' RACE reads, holding one entry per CDR3 protein. This table has hundreds of thousands of distinct CDR3 sequences, about 12% appearing once. The sample taken for sequencing was blood, either unsorted or a sorted T cell fraction (not recorded which). Source of these receptors: a male donor with ankylosing spondylitis. Both conserved end residues are part of each CDR3. D genes are given only for firm matches. Part of the rows lack a size; the others show once, few, many or a class for expanded clones.

TRBD1	TRBV5-1	few	TRBJ2-1	CASSSTQGADNEQFF	TGCGCCAGCAGCTCGACGCAGGGGGCCGACAATGAGCAGTTCTTC
.	TRBV4-1	many	TRBJ2-2	CASSPPYGELFF	TGCGCCAGCAGCCCGCCGTACGGGGAGCTGTTTTTT
TRBD1	TRBV5-1	few	TRBJ2-1	CASGAGTGGRNEQFF	TGCGCCAGTGGAGCCGGGACAGGGGGAAGGAATGAGCAGTTCTTC
.	TRBV20-1	.	TRBJ1-1	CSASADGGHTEAFF	TGCAGTGCTAGCGCAGATGGGGGGCACACTGAAGCTTTCTTT
.	TRBV5-1	.	TRBJ2-5	CASSLSSSQETQYF	TGCGCCAGCAGCTTGTCTAGCAGCCAAGAGACCCAGTACTTC
TRBD2	TRBV5-1	.	TRBJ2-1	CASSLGGGAWDEQFF	TGCGCCAGCAGCTTGGGGGGGGGAGCGTGGGATGAGCAGTTCTTC
TRBD1	TRBV5-1	.	TRBJ2-2	CASKGQGTGELFF	TGCGCCAGCAAGGGACAGGGAACCGGGGAGCTGTTTTTT
TRBD1	TRBV20-1	few	TRBJ2-7	CSVRQGYEQYF	TGCAGTGTCCGACAGGGCTACGAGCAGTACTTC
.	TRBV2	.	TRBJ2-1	CASSEAVYNEQFF	TGTGCCAGCAGTGAAGCAGTATACAATGAGCAGTTCTTC
.	TRBV30	.	TRBJ1-1	CAWTLNRDAEAFF	TGTGCCTGGACCCTCAATCGGGACGCTGAAGCTTTCTTT
TRBD1	TRBV28	.	TRBJ2-2	CASRWDRGAGELFF	TGTGCCAGCAGGTGGGACAGGGGGGCCGGGGAGCTGTTTTTT
.	TRBV4-1	few	TRBJ1-1	CASSPASRGARGMNTEAFF	TGCGCCAGCAGCCCAGCCTCTAGGGGGGCGAGGGGGATGAACACTGAAGCTTTCTTT
TRBD2	TRBV28	few	TRBJ2-3	CASYPLAGAFGTQYF	TGTGCCAGCTATCCTCTAGCGGGAGCCTTCGGGACGCAGTATTTT